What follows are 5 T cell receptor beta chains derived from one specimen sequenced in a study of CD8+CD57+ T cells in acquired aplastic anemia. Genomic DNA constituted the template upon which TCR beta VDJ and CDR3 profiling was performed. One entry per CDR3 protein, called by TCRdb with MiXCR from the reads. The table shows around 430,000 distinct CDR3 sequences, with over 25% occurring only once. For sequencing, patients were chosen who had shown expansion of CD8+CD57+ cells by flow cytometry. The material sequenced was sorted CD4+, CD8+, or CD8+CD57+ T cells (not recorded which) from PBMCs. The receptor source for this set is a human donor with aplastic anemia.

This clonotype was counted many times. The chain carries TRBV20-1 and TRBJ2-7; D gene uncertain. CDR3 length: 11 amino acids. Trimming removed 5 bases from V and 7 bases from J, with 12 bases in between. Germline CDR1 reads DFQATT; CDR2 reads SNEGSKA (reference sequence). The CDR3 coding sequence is TGCAGTGCTTATCACGGGCTGGAGCAGTACTTC. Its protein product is CSAYHGLEQYF.

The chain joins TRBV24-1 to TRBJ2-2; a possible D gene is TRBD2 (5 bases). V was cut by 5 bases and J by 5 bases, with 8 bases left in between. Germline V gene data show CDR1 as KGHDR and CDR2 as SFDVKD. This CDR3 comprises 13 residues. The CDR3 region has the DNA TGTGCCACCAGTGGTACGGGGACCGGGGAGCTGTTTTTT. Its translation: CATSGTGTGELFF.

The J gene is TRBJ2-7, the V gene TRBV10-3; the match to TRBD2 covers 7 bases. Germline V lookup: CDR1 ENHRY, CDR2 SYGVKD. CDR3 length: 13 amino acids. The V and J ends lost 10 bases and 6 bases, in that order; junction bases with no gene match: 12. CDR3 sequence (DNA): TGTGCCAGCTATGGGCGGGGGAAGGCCGAGCAGTACTTC. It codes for CASYGRGKAEQYF.

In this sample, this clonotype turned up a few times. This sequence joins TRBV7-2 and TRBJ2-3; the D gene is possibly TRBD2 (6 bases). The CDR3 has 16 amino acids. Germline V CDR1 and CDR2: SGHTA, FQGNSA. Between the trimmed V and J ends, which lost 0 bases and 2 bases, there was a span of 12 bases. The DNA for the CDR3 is TGTGCCAGCAGCTTAGCGTGGGAGCGGGCCACAGATACGCAGTATTTT. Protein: CASSLAWERATDTQYF. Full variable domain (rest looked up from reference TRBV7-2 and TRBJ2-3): GAGVSQSPSNKVTEKGKDVELRCDPISGHTALYWYRQSLGQGLEFLIYFQGNSAPDKSGLPSDRFSAERTGGSVSTLTIQRTQQEDSAVYLCASSLAWERATDTQYFGPGTRLTVL.

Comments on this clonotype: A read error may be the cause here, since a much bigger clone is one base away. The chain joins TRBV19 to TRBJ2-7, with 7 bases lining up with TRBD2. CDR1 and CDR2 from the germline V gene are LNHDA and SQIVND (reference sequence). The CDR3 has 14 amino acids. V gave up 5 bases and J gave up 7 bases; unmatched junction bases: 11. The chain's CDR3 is CASSRTRGYNEQYF. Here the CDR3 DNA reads TGTGCCAGTAGTCGGACTAGAGGATACAATGAGCAGTACTTC.